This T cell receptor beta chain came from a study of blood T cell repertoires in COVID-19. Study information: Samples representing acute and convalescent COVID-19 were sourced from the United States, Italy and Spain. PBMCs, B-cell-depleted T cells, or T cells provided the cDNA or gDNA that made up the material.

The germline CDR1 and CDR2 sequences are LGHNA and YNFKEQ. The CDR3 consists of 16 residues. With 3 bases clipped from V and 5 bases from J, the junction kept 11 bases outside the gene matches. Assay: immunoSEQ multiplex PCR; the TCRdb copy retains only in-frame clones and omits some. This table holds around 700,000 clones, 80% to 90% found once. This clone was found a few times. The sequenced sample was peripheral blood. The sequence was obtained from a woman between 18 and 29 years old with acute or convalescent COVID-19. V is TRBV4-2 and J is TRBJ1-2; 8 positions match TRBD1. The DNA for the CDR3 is TGTGCCAGCAGCCAGGGGGGACAGGACGATTGGTATGGCTACACCTTC. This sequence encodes CASSQGGQDDWYGYTF.